This record covers a single T cell receptor (beta chain). It lacks a known antigen. The record has no base qualities; no much larger clone is one base away. Systemically healthy Caucasian individuals from Russia, 39 in total and aged roughly 6 to 100 years, were included as donors. Each donor gave around 9.9 milliliters of peripheral blood, collected into EDTA-treated Vacutainer tubes. Ficoll-Paque density-gradient centrifugation was used to isolate PBMCs, with at least 6.5 million per sample. Trizol reagent was used to extract total RNA from the PBMCs, yielding at least 5 micrograms per sample. For every donor, flow cytometry on a PBMC aliquot measured the percentage of naive CD45RAhigh/CD27high T cells. The CDR1 and CDR2 encoded by the germline V gene are MDHEN and SYDVKM. CDR3 length: 16 amino acids, cysteine to phenylalanine. Only CDR3 DNA is held: 48 bases, read in frame from base 1. V has 6 bases trimmed and J has 1 base trimmed; junction bases matching no gene number 6.

The data originate from a study of blood T cells in healthy people across ages (dated by TCRdb to the mid-2010s). Looking at the study overall: Template switching captured roughly one uniquely barcoded TCR beta cDNA molecule per two T cells in model experiments. The study measured age-related changes in TCR beta repertoire diversity using deep sequencing normalized with unique cDNA molecular identifiers. The donors were divided into four age groups: young (average about 15 years), middle-aged (around 37), aged (about 62) and long-lived (roughly 88). Using the same blood draw, the study looked at two additional independent replicas of 1 million unique cDNA reads for two donors, one aged 18 to 29 and the other aged 80 or older. General study outcomes and caveats: Compared with the aged group, the long-lived group had more naive CD4+ T cells, fewer expanded clones and increased TCR diversity, suggesting age selection. The CMV infection status of donors was not known, potentially confounding age-related changes in expanded clonotypes. Since profiling was done on bulk unsorted PBMCs, naive and antigen-experienced compartments could not be conclusively compared. Total diversity estimates from one million sequenced T cells were considered lower bounds and underestimates. The percentage of naive T cells measured by flow cytometry correlated strongly with observed TCR beta diversity. As age increased, observed TCR beta diversity per million T cells dropped in a roughly linear way, and a significant reduction was already evident by age around 41.

Libraries were built with 5' RACE. The instrument given in TCRdb is Illumina HiSeq 2500. The second PCR ran for about 7 to 11 cycles and used a J-beta primer mix along with a sample-barcoded 5' primer. Each TCR beta cDNA molecule received a unique molecular identifier from a template-switch 5' adaptor carrying 12 random nucleotides. At least 3 million CDR3-containing paired-end reads were obtained from each sample. The Mint cDNA synthesis kit, primed by a TRBC-specific oligonucleotide, was used to synthesize first-strand cDNA from all RNA. All cDNA was treated with uracil-DNA glycosylase and then went through a first 18-cycle PCR with the universal primers M1SS and BC2_uni_R. The authors' pipeline ran thus. Normalization of each sample was performed by random selection of 1 million high-quality reads, each carrying a distinct molecular identifier. Instead of being binned into consensus sequences, reads with shared molecular identifiers were discarded. MiTCR, run with a Q25 quality threshold and the strictest error-elimination algorithm, handled CDR3 identification, clonotype clustering and error correction. A nonparametric unseen species model with Euler transformation was used to estimate a lower bound on total TCR beta diversity. TCRdb reprocessing: public reads trimmed at Q25 with fastp, clones called with MiXCR, in-frame beta chains kept. Every entry covers one CDR3 protein and lists the most common genes and DNA from its rows. It is TCRdb's table, rather than the study itself, that gives the V and J calls and clone size. This sample gives about 800,000 distinct CDR3 sequences in total; just under 25% of them show up just once. In total, the top ten clones hold 3% to 4% of the sample.

Separately, the same data were catalogued under a study of T cells of mothers and their children. As noted in the second study: Nine systemically healthy Caucasian individuals, comprising three mothers and their six children, were included as donors. cDNA synthesis used all of the extracted RNA, with approximately 1.4 ug of RNA in each 15 ul reaction. In the second PCR, the M1S primer added sample barcodes and 2-4 random nucleotides. More than 9 million TCR beta CDR3 reads were obtained from each mother, and about 3 million reads were obtained from each child. Thymic selection shapes the output of TCR recombination in a similar way in related and unrelated pairs, and inherited differences have a minor effect. Normalized repertoire overlap was always found to be slightly, but never significantly, higher in related mother-child pairs than in unrelated mother-child pairs. Persistent microchimeric T cell clones were not detected, at a sensitivity of approximately 98 clones per million clonotypes. Deep NGS was used in the study to compare the TCR beta repertoires of mothers and children and to look for features that separate related mother-child pairs from unrelated individuals. On average, the children were approximately 12 +/- 4 years old, while the mothers were approximately 40 +/- 4 years old. After adapter ligation was performed with NEBNext reagents, the libraries were sequenced on an Illumina HiSeq 2000 with 100+100 nt paired-end reads. To prevent cross-contamination, the mother and child libraries were prepared a month apart and were sequenced in separate runs. For each donor, between roughly 500,000 and 2,200,000 distinct TCR beta clonotypes were identified. Naive TCR beta clonotypes were estimated from low-frequency clonotypes matched to each donor's FACS-determined naive share, without sorting.

The chain is encoded by TRBV28 joined to TRBJ2-4, and 10 junction bases match TRBD1. Sequenced input: blood. This sequence was found in a boy younger than 18 in good health. Read as DNA, the sequence is TGTGCCAGCAGCCCCCCGGGACAGGGGGCCAAAAACATTCAGTACTTC. Its protein reads: CASSPPGQGAKNIQYF.